The 7 T cell receptor beta chains below were found in one sample sequenced in a study of molecular identifiers for immune sequencing clone quantification. Via MiXCR, TCRdb re-called the PCR reads, giving one row per CDR3 protein. The sample lists 600,000 to 650,000 distinct CDR3 sequences, about 20% occurring once. The source material was naive CD8+ T cells from blood, with Jurkat cell RNA spiked in. Subset described: FACS-sorted CD8+CD4-CCR7+CD45RA+ naive T cells. The source is a human donor in good health. Some libraries in this study had Jurkat cell RNA spiked in.

About this clonotype itself: Being one base from a much bigger clone, this may be a read error. V gene TRBV28 combines with J gene TRBJ2-3; 12 bases map to TRBD2. CDR3 length: 15 amino acids. With 4 bases clipped from V and 6 bases from J, the junction kept 5 bases outside the gene matches. The germline CDR1 and CDR2 sequences are MDHEN and SYDVKM. The CDR3 spells CASSSLAGGVDTQYF. CDR3 DNA sequence: TGTGCCAGCAGTTCACTAGCGGGGGGCGTCGATACGCAGTATTTT.

This clonotype was recorded many times. The chain is built from TRBV12-3 or TRBV12-4 and TRBJ2-5; D remains ambiguous. CDR3 size: 13 residues. V was cut by 1 base and J by 3 bases, with 6 bases left in between. CDR3: CASSLVKEETQYF. The CDR3 DNA reads TGTGCCAGCAGTTTAGTAAAAGAAGAGACCCAGTACTTC.

The chain recombines TRBV6-5 with TRBJ2-7; D is perhaps TRBD2 (5 bases). Germline CDR1 is MNHEY and CDR2 is SVGAGI. V lost 4 bases to trimming and J lost 3 bases, with 16 bases between them. The CDR3 sequence is 15 residues long. The CDR3 DNA follows: TGTGCCAGCAGTTCCCGTGAGGGTTCCCTCTACGAGCAGTACTTC. Amino acids: CASSSREGSLYEQYF.

This clonotype was recorded a few times. The conserved phenylalanine or tryptophan is not found at the CDR3 terminus, so this likely reflects a read error. The chain links TRBV12-3 or TRBV12-4 to TRBJ2-7; 10 nucleotides line up with TRBD2. The CDR3 covers 15 residues. Trimming at V came to 3 bases and at J to 2 bases, leaving 4 bases not matched to a gene. The CDR3 loop is CASSLASGGTYEQYS. CDR3 nucleotide sequence: TGTGCCAGCAGTTTGGCTAGCGGGGGTACCTACGAGCAGTACTCC.

The chain employs TRBV7-2 and TRBJ2-7; no clear D. The CDR3 covers 13 residues. CDR1 is SGHTA, CDR2 FQGNSA, per germline. Trimming left V 2 bases short and J 6 bases short, with 11 bases between. CDR3 amino acids: CASSLKFYSEQYF. The CDR3 DNA reads as TGTGCCAGCAGCTTAAAATTCTACAGCGAGCAGTACTTC.

This clonotype was observed many times. The chain recombines TRBV6-1 with TRBJ2-2; D call uncertain. There are 13 residues in the CDR3. Per germline, CDR1 MNHNS and CDR2 SASEGT. Deletions cut 4 bases from V and 6 bases from J, with 9 bases between. CDR3 residues: CASSGDTPGELFF. The CDR3 coding sequence is TGTGCCAGCAGTGGTGACACGCCCGGGGAGCTGTTTTTT.

J is TRBJ1-1 and V is TRBV7-9; D possibly corresponds to TRBD1 (6 bases). The ends were cut back, 5 bases at V and 4 bases at J, with 20 bases in the middle. The germline CDR1 and CDR2 sequences are SEHNR and FQNEAQ (reference sequence). The length of the CDR3 is 16 residues. The CDR3 DNA sequence: TGTGCCAGCAGCCTATCGTCTCGGGGGGCCGGCACTGAAGCTTTCTTT. This sequence encodes CASSLSSRGAGTEAFF.